A single sample gave rise to the 21 T cell receptor beta chains below, sequenced in a study of control samples from healthy donors and cancer patients. The protocol was immunoSEQ multiplex PCR, while the TCRdb copy is restricted to in-frame clones and leaves out a portion. The sample records 85,000 to 100,000 clones, over 90% being singletons. The sequenced sample was blood. The receptors were sampled from a young man in good health.

There are a few counts of this clone. The genes are TRBV27 and TRBJ1-4; D is undetermined. The V end was cut by 2 bases, the J end by 5 bases, with 9 bases between. The CDR3 runs 14 residues. Germline assignment: CDR1 MNHEY and CDR2 SMNVEV (reference sequence). Here the CDR3 reads CASSLLQTNEKLFF. Written as DNA, the CDR3 is TGTGCCAGCAGTTTACTACAGACGAATGAAAAACTGTTTTTT. Full variable domain (remainder filled in from reference TRBV27 and TRBJ1-4): EAQVTQNPRYLITVTGKKLTVTCSQNMNHEYMSWYRQDPGLGLRQIYYSMNVEVTDKGDVPEGYKVSRKEKRNFPLILESPSPNQTSLYFCASSLLQTNEKLFFGSGTQLSVL.

The chain recombines TRBV18 with TRBJ2-7, with 11 positions matching TRBD2. The germline gives CDR1 KGHSH, CDR2 LQKENI. The CDR3 is 18 residues long. V lost 1 base, J lost 3 bases, and 11 bases stayed unmatched. CDR3 protein: CASSPRASGRHPDYEQYF. The CDR3 nucleotides are TGTGCCAGCTCACCACGGGCTAGCGGGAGGCACCCAGACTACGAGCAGTACTTC.

The CDR3 nucleotides read TGTGCCAGCAGTTTAAGAGGGGATCAGCCCCAGCATTTT. Translating gives CASSLRGDQPQHF. The genes are TRBV12-3 or TRBV12-4 and TRBJ1-5; weak D call: TRBD1 (5 bases). The CDR3 has 13 amino acids. V lost 2 bases and J lost 5, with 7 bases in between.

The chain joins TRBV2 to TRBJ2-1; no definite D call. The CDR3 runs to 11 residues. V lost 0 bases to trimming and J lost 10 bases, with 4 bases between them. Germline values: CDR1 SNHLY, CDR2 FYNNEI. The CDR3 sequence: CASSEAGEQFF. The CDR3 DNA follows: TGTGCCAGCAGTGAAGCGGGAGAGCAGTTCTTC. The complete variable domain, with remaining parts taken from reference TRBV2 and TRBJ2-1, reads EPEVTQTPSHQVTQMGQEVILRCVPISNHLYFYWYRQILGQKVEFLVSFYNNEISEKSEIFDDQFSVERPDGSNFTLKIRSTKLEDSAMYFCASSEAGEQFFGPGTRLTVL.

The chain uses TRBV19 and TRBJ2-4, with 8 bases fitting TRBD1. J was trimmed by 9 bases and V by 3 bases; bases with no gene match: 7. The germline V gene encodes CDR1 LNHDA and CDR2 SQIVND (reference sequence). The CDR3 covers 14 residues. The DNA for the CDR3 is TGTGCCAGTAGTATCGGACAGGGTTTGAGCATTCAGTACTTC. Amino acid sequence: CASSIGQGLSIQYF.

J is TRBJ1-1 and V is TRBV5-1; TRBD1 matches at 7 bases. The V segment lost 5 bases and the J segment 5 bases; nucleotides outside the gene matches: 12. Germline V gene lookup returns CDR1 SGHRS and CDR2 YFSETQ. CDR3 length: 15 residues. The CDR3 DNA is TGCGCCAGCAGTACATCCCCCGGGACAGATACTGAAGCTTTCTTT. Encoded protein: CASSTSPGTDTEAFF.

The chain employs TRBV3-1 (or the pseudogene TRBV3-2) and TRBJ1-1; the D gene is possibly TRBD1 (6 bases). The germline gives CDR1 LGHDT, CDR2 YNNKEL (reference sequence). Trimming removed 0 bases from V and 5 bases from J, with 16 bases in between. This CDR3 has 16 residues. Here the CDR3 DNA reads TGTGCCAGCAGCCAAGATCAGTGGGGGGCGGGAACTGAAGCTTTCTTT. Translation gives CASSQDQWGAGTEAFF.

The chain has TRBV13 and TRBJ2-7, with D unresolved. Germline V gene sequence: CDR1 PRHDT, CDR2 FYEKMQ (reference sequence). The CDR3 loop spans 12 amino acids. Trimming left V 6 bases short and J 2 bases short, with 8 bases between. The DNA for the CDR3 is TGTGCCAGCAGTTCCGGACCCTACGAGCAGTACTTC. Translation gives CASSSGPYEQYF.

The V call is TRBV5-6, the J call TRBJ2-5, with 10 positions matching TRBD2. V shed 4 bases and J 0 bases; nucleotides not matched to a gene: 9. The V gene's germline CDR1 is SGHDT and CDR2 YYEEEE. The CDR3 is made up of 17 amino acids. The DNA for the CDR3 is TGTGCCAGCAGCCTCTTTATACTAGCGGGGAACCAAGAGACCCAGTACTTC. This sequence encodes CASSLFILAGNQETQYF.

This clone showed up just once. The chain couples TRBV28 to TRBJ1-5; 7 nucleotides match TRBD1. Trimming at V came to 5 bases and at J to 5 bases, leaving 3 bases not matched to a gene. CDR3 size: 13 residues. The germline V gene encodes CDR1 MDHEN and CDR2 SYDVKM. The CDR3 coding sequence is TGTGCCAGCAGTGTTCAGGGGGATCAGCCCCAGCATTTT. Its protein is CASSVQGDQPQHF.

The V gene is TRBV4-1, the J gene TRBJ1-5, with D maybe TRBD1 (6 bases). Per germline, CDR1 MGHRA and CDR2 YSYEKL. This CDR3 has 14 amino acids. Trimming shortened V by 1 base and J by 7 bases, and 11 bases separated the two germline ends. The CDR3 loop is CASSQGRGVQPQHF. The CDR3 DNA reads TGCGCCAGCAGCCAAGGGAGGGGGGTGCAGCCCCAGCATTTT.

V usage is TRBV11-3 and J usage is TRBJ1-1, with D possibly TRBD1 on 5 matching bases. Per the germline V gene, CDR1 is SGHNT and CDR2 is YENEEA. V lost 5 bases to trimming and J lost 1 base, with 11 bases between them. The CDR3 sequence is 14 residues long. The CDR3 nucleotides read TGTGCCAGCAGCCCCGGGGCGGAGAACACTGAAGCTTTCTTT. Amino acids: CASSPGAENTEAFF.

The chain employs TRBV7-5 and TRBJ2-1. TRBV7-5 is marked as a pseudogene. This CDR3 comprises 18 residues. The CDR3 spells CVRSLAGRGAISYNEQFF. The CDR3, as DNA: TGTGTCAGAAGCTTAGCGGGGAGAGGGGCTATATCCTACAATGAGCAGTTCTTC.

The CDR3 protein is CASRDRSYESDGGYTF. The CDR3 coding sequence is TGTGCCAGTAGGGACAGGAGTTATGAGAGCGACGGGGGCTACACCTTC. V and J are TRBV19 and TRBJ1-2; 7 positions match TRBD1. The CDR3 contains 16 residues. Germline V lookup: CDR1 LNHDA, CDR2 SQIVND (reference sequence). J gave up 8 bases and V 6 bases, and 18 bases lay outside the gene matches.

The chain couples TRBV19 to TRBJ1-2, with D possibly matching TRBD1 (5 bases). V was pared by 8 bases and J by 6 bases, with 13 bases between. This CDR3 has 12 amino acids. Germline V CDR1 and CDR2: LNHDA, SQIVND (reference sequence). The CDR3 bases are TGTGCCAGTCATTCAGGGTCGAATGGCTACACCTTC. Its protein is CASHSGSNGYTF.

The gene calls are TRBV12-3 or TRBV12-4 and TRBJ2-1, with unresolved D. The V and J ends lost 7 bases and 7 bases respectively, with 11 bases between them. CDR3 length equals 12 residues. CDR3 sequence (DNA): TGTGCCAGCAACCTTGAACCGAATGAGCAGTTCTTC. The encoded protein is CASNLEPNEQFF.

The chain uses TRBV7-2 and TRBJ2-3; the match to TRBD2 covers 11 bases. Germline lookup yields CDR1 SGHTA and CDR2 FQGNSA. Trimming took 4 bases from V and 5 from J; bases not matched to a gene: 11. CDR3 length equals 17 residues. CDR3 amino acids: CASSYLAGGFLGDTQYF. CDR3 nucleotides: TGTGCCAGCAGCTACTTAGCGGGAGGGTTCCTTGGAGATACGCAGTATTTT.

This chain's CDR3 is CASSESYQGHNSPLHF. The CDR3 DNA reads TGTGCCAGCAGTGAATCATATCAGGGGCATAATTCACCCCTCCACTTT. The chain links TRBV6-1 to TRBJ1-6; a weak D match, TRBD1 (6 bases). This CDR3 contains 16 residues. The V end was cut by 2 bases, the J end by 5 bases, with 13 bases between. The germline V gene has CDR1 MNHNS and CDR2 SASEGT.

CDR3 sequence: CASSLGVGLAGGQTRYNEQFF. CDR3 bases: TGTGCCAGCAGTTTGGGTGTGGGACTAGCGGGAGGGCAGACACGATACAATGAGCAGTTCTTC. The chain uses TRBV27 and TRBJ2-1, with TRBD2 matching over 16 bases. Unmatched junction bases numbered 15, after V lost 3 bases and J lost 4 bases. This CDR3 spans 21 amino acids. Germline values: CDR1 MNHEY, CDR2 SMNVEV (reference sequence).

The chain carries TRBV6-5 and TRBJ1-5, with no clear D. Germline assignment: CDR1 MNHEY and CDR2 SVGAGI. V lost 4 bases to trimming and J lost 3 bases, with 4 bases between them. The CDR3 is 12 residues long. Written as DNA, the CDR3 is TGTGCCAGCAGTTCTACCAATCAGCCCCAGCATTTT. Amino acid sequence: CASSSTNQPQHF.

This chain connects TRBV12-5 to TRBJ1-1; D is ambiguous. The germline gives CDR1 LGHNT, CDR2 FRNRAP. Deletions cut 0 bases from V and 7 bases from J, with 9 bases between. The CDR3 has 13 amino acids. CDR3: CASGLVPGGEAFF. CDR3 in DNA: TGTGCTAGTGGTTTGGTACCAGGCGGTGAAGCTTTCTTT.